This entry lists 7 T cell receptor beta chains sequenced from one sample in a study of beta chain features in type 1 diabetes. Study conclusions and caveats: Among patients with Type 1 diabetes, TCRB CDR3s were moderately but significantly shorter in every one of the four CD4+ subsets.

Of the isolated RNA, all was reverse transcribed, and so the sequenced material was expressed TCRB transcripts. Here immunoSEQ multiplex PCR was the method, and the copy in TCRdb shows in-frame clones only, minus some. The data show about 710,000 clones, about an eighth seen once. Their specific antigens are unknown. Sequencing was carried out using naive CD4+ T cells from blood. The receptors originated from a man younger than 35 with type 1 diabetes.

This clone was detected only a few times. This chain uses TRBV2 with TRBJ1-2; no reliable D call. V lost 4 bases and J 2 bases, leaving 8 bases between the germline ends. There are 13 residues in the CDR3. CDR1 and CDR2 from the germline V gene are SNHLY and FYNNEI. The CDR3 loop is CASSVVTNYGYTF. CDR3 coding DNA: TGTGCCAGCAGTGTGGTCACGAACTATGGCTACACCTTC.

This clone has only a few counts. The J gene is TRBJ1-4, the V gene TRBV2; D remains unclear. Germline V gene sequence: CDR1 SNHLY, CDR2 FYNNEI. CDR3 size: 12 residues. Trimming took off 6 bases at V and 2 bases at J, with 4 bases between the two ends. CDR3 sequence reads: CASRPTNEKLFF. The CDR3 DNA reads as TGTGCCAGCAGGCCCACTAATGAAAAACTGTTTTTT.

This sequence joins TRBV6-4 and TRBJ2-1; a possible D gene is TRBD2 (6 bases). The CDR3 loop spans 15 amino acids. Germline V gene sequence: CDR1 MRHNA, CDR2 SNTAGT. Trimming left V 6 bases short and J 10 bases short, with 22 bases between. The CDR3, as DNA: TGTGCCAGCAGGGCTGGACTAAGGGGTTTCGGGGAGCAGTTCTTC. This codes for CASRAGLRGFGEQFF.

The chain has TRBV7-2 and TRBJ1-4; no reliable D call. The germline gives CDR1 SGHTA, CDR2 FQGNSA. CDR3 length: 14 amino acids. Trimming stripped 4 bases from V and 5 bases from J, with 11 bases between. This CDR3 reads CASSSTLQNEKLFF. DNA for the CDR3: TGTGCCAGCAGCTCCACCCTGCAGAATGAAAAACTGTTTTTT.

The chain joins TRBV7-8 to TRBJ2-1; TRBD1 matches 7 bases. Looked up from germline, CDR1 is SGHVS and CDR2 is FQNEAQ. With V trimmed by 6 bases and J by 0 bases, 17 bases remained unmatched. The CDR3 covers 19 residues. The CDR3 bases are TGTGCCAGCAGACACCCGGGACAGCCTGTTTCGAGCTCCTACAATGAGCAGTTCTTC. It is translated as CASRHPGQPVSSSYNEQFF.

In this sample, this clone turned up a few times. V and J are TRBV27 and TRBJ1-1; 8 bases align to TRBD1. Germline values: CDR1 MNHEY, CDR2 SMNVEV (reference sequence). The ends lost 5 bases at V and 0 bases at J; junction bases unmatched: 5. CDR3 length: 15 residues. The DNA of the CDR3 is TGTGCCAGCAGTCCCCGGACAGGGATGAACACTGAAGCTTTCTTT. This codes for CASSPRTGMNTEAFF.

This clone was seen a few times. The chain combines TRBV25-1 with TRBJ1-4; 10 nucleotides match TRBD1. Germline V gene data show CDR1 as MGHDK and CDR2 as SYGVNS. The CDR3 spans 14 residues. V lost 3 bases, J lost 7 bases, and 2 bases stayed unmatched. CDR3 DNA: TGTGCCAGCAGTGAGGACAGGGGGAGTGAAAAACTGTTTTTT. Translated, it gives CASSEDRGSEKLFF.